The next 9 T cell receptor beta chains were all read from a single sample in a study of post-analysis software for immune sequencing data. Tagging with unique molecular identifiers was a feature of the TCR beta cDNA libraries. MiXCR was run by TCRdb on the PCR reads, yielding one entry per CDR3 protein. The sample comprises hundreds of thousands of distinct CDR3 sequences, approximately 59% of which are singletons, and roughly 12% rests with the top ten. General observations from the study: Patients used about five TRBV segments, including TRBV5-6, TRBV5-1 and TRBV20-1, more often than controls.

Their specific antigens are unknown. The sequenced sample was blood. The origin of the receptors is a girl aged 2 to 9 with multiple sclerosis.

This clonotype was detected only once. V is TRBV4-2 and J is TRBJ2-1; the match to TRBD2 covers 16 bases. Germline loops: CDR1 LGHNA, CDR2 YNFKEQ. CDR3 length equals 18 residues. Unmatched junction bases numbered 6, after V lost 0 bases and J lost 7 bases. The DNA for the CDR3 is TGTGCCAGCAGCCAAGATTCGGGACTAGCGGGGGGGCATAATGAGCAGTTCTTC. This codes for CASSQDSGLAGGHNEQFF.

This chain uses TRBV5-5 with TRBJ1-2, with 12 bases fitting TRBD1. Trimming took 5 bases from V and 6 from J; bases not matched to a gene: 5. The length of the CDR3 is 14 residues. Germline values: CDR1 SGHKS, CDR2 YYEKEE (reference sequence). The CDR3 sequence: CASRGTGGGDGYTF. CDR3 nucleotides: TGTGCCAGCAGGGGGACAGGGGGCGGTGATGGCTACACCTTC.

In its sample, this clonotype was seen a few times. The chain employs TRBV7-6 and TRBJ2-1; D ambiguous. The V gene's germline CDR1 is SGHVS and CDR2 FNYEAQ. V dropped 4 bases and J dropped 5 bases, with 9 bases sitting between them. The CDR3 runs to 13 residues. This CDR3 reads CASSSIGDNEQFF. The CDR3 region has the DNA TGTGCCAGCAGCTCCATTGGGGACAATGAGCAGTTCTTC.

The rearrangement joins TRBV12-3 or TRBV12-4 to TRBJ2-1; D remains unclear. Trimming removed 6 bases at V and 5 bases at J, with 11 bases between. This CDR3 spans 13 amino acids. CDR3 in amino acids: CASSTGPNNEQFF. The CDR3 region has the DNA TGTGCCAGCAGCACCGGGCCTAACAATGAGCAGTTCTTC.

The chain joins TRBV12-3 or TRBV12-4 to TRBJ1-2, with unresolved D. The V and J ends lost 6 bases and 2 bases respectively, with 10 bases between them. The CDR3 is 13 amino acids. CDR3 residues: CASSPSGNYGYTF. CDR3 coding DNA: TGTGCCAGCAGCCCTTCCGGGAACTATGGCTACACCTTC.

The V and J genes are TRBV25-1 and TRBJ2-7, with D perhaps matching TRBD2 (6 bases). The last part of the DNA fits TRBJ2-5 better; the J call may be wrong. Looked up from germline, CDR1 is MGHDK and CDR2 is SYGVNS. CDR3 size: 15 residues. The CDR3 nucleotides are TGTGCCAGCAGCCAGAGGACTATTTTTAAGGAGACCCAGTACTTC. It encodes CASSQRTIFKETQYF.

The V and J genes are TRBV7-2 and TRBJ2-3; D is uncertain. The CDR3 loop spans 14 amino acids. Germline V CDR1 and CDR2: SGHTA, FQGNSA. Trimming removed 4 bases from V and 3 bases from J, with 11 bases in between. CDR3 loop: CASSSYLRTDTQYF. DNA of the CDR3: TGTGCCAGCAGCTCTTACCTACGGACAGATACGCAGTATTTT.

V is TRBV7-3 and J is TRBJ2-1, with 7 bases fitting TRBD2. The CDR3 is 15 amino acids. V trimming: 4 bases; J trimming: 0 bases; junction bases outside the gene matches: 3. Germline CDR1 SGHTA, CDR2 FQGTGA. CDR3 nucleotide sequence: TGTGCCAGCAGCTCCCCTAGCGGCTCCTACAATGAGCAGTTCTTC. Amino acids: CASSSPSGSYNEQFF.

The J gene is TRBJ2-5, the V gene TRBV4-1; 12 bases map to TRBD2. V lost 4 bases to trimming and J lost 4 bases; unmatched junction nucleotides: 7. The CDR3 consists of 16 residues. Germline CDR1 is MGHRA and CDR2 is YSYEKL. The CDR3 sequence is CASSRLAGDAGETQYF. The CDR3 coding sequence is TGCGCCAGCAGCCGACTAGCGGGAGATGCCGGAGAGACCCAGTACTTC.